This TCR beta chain was documented in a study of blood T cell repertoires in COVID-19. The germline CDR1 and CDR2 sequences are SGDLS and YYNGEE. The V gene end was trimmed by 4 bases and the J gene end by 3 bases; junction bases not matched to a gene: 4. CDR3 length: 15 amino acids. The authors' processing: Researchers report that nucleated cell counts were estimated from reference gene primer amplification. Using immunoSEQ multiplex PCR, the repertoire was profiled, and TCRdb retains in-frame clones only, with some absent. V, J and clone size derive from that table, while D and trimming were established from the DNA sequence. The top ten hold around a sixth of the sample, which has under 200,000 clones, around 79% seen once.

The receptor was derived from a man between 60 and 75 years old with active or convalescent COVID-19. What was sequenced was peripheral blood. J is TRBJ2-1 and V is TRBV9, with 10 bases aligning to TRBD2. CDR3 DNA sequence: TGTGCCAGCAGCCCTAGACTAGCGGGCTACAATGAGCAGTTCTTC. Its translation is CASSPRLAGYNEQFF.